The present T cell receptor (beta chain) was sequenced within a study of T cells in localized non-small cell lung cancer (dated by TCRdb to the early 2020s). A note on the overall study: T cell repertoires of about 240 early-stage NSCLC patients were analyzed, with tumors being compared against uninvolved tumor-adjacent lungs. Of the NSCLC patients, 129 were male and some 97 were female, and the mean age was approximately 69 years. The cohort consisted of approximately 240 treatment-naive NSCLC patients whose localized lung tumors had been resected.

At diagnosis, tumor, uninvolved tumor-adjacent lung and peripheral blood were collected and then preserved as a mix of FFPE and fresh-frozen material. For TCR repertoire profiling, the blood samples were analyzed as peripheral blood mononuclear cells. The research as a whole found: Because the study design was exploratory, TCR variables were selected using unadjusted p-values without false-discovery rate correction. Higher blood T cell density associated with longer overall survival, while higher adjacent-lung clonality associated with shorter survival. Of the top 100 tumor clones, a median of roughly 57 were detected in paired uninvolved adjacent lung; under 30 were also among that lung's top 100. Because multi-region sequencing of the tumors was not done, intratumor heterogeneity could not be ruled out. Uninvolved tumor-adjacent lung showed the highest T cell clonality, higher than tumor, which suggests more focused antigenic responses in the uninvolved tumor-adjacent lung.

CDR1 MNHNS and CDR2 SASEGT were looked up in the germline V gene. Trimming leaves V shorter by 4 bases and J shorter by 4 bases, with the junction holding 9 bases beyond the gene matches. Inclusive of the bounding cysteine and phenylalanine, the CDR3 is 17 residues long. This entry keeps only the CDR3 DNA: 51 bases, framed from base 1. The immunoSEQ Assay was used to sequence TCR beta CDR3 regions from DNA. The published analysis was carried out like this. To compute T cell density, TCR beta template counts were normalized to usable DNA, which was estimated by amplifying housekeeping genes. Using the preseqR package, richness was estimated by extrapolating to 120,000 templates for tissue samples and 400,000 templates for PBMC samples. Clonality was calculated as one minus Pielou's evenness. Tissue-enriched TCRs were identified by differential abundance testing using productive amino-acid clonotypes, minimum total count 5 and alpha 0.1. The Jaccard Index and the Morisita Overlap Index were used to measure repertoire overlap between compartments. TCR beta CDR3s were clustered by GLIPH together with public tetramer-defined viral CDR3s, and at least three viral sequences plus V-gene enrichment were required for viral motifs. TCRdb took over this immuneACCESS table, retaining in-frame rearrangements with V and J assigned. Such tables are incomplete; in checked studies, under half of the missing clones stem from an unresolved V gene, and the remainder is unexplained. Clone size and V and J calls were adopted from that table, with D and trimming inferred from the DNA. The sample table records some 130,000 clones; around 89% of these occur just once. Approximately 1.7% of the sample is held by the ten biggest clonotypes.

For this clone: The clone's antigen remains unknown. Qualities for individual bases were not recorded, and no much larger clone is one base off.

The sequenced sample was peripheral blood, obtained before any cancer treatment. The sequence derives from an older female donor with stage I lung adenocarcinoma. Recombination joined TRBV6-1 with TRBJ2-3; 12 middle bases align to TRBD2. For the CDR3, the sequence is CASSALAGGPGSDTQYF. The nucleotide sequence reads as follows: TGTGCCAGCAGTGCCCTAGCGGGAGGGCCGGGGTCAGATACGCAGTATTTT.